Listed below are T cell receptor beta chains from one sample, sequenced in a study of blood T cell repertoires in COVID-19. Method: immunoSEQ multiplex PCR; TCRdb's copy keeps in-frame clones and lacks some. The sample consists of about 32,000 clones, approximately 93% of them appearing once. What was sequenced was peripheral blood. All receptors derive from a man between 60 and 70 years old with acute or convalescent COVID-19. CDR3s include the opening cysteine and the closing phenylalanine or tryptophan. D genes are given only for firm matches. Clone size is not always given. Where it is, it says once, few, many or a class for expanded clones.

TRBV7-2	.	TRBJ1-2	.	CASSPQGAVNYGYTF	TGTGCCAGCAGTCCTCAGGGTGCCGTTAACTATGGCTACACCTTC
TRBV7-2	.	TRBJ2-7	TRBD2	CASSLRGLAGANEQYF	TGTGCCAGCAGCCTCCGGGGACTAGCGGGAGCGAACGAGCAGTACTTC
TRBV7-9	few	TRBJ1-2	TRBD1	CASSLDVQGVDYGYTF	TGTGCCAGCAGCTTGGATGTCCAGGGGGTTGACTATGGCTACACCTTC
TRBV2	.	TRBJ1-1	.	CASSALSNTEAFF	TGTGCCAGCAGCGCCCTATCGAACACTGAAGCTTTCTTT
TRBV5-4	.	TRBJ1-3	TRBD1	CASSDRGVSGNTIYF	TGTGCCAGCTCGGACAGGGGGGTTTCTGGAAACACCATATATTTT
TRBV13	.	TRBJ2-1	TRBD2	CASSLGSPGGGYNEQFF	TGTGCCAGCAGCTTAGGGAGTCCGGGAGGAGGCTACAATGAGCAGTTCTTC
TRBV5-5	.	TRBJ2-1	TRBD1	CASSLAIGTGSPRYNEQFF	TGTGCCAGCAGCTTGGCAATCGGGACAGGGTCGCCCCGTTACAATGAGCAGTTCTTC
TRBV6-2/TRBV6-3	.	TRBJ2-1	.	CASSYPSALYNEQFF	TGTGCCAGCAGTTACCCTAGCGCGCTCTACAATGAGCAGTTCTTC
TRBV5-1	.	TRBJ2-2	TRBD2	CASSLSGRETGELFF	TGCGCCAGCAGCTTGAGCGGGAGAGAAACCGGGGAGCTGTTTTTT
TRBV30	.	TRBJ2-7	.	CAWSGVYEQYF	TGTGCCTGGAGCGGGGTCTACGAGCAGTACTTC
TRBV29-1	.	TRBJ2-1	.	CSVGSRWNEQFF	TGCAGCGTTGGATCCCGGTGGAATGAGCAGTTCTTC
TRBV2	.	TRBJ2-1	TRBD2	CAGIAGSVYNEQFF	TGTGCCGGGATAGCGGGAAGCGTTTACAATGAGCAGTTCTTC
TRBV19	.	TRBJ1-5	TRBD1	CATRGWDQPQHF	TGTGCCACCAGGGGGTGGGACCAGCCCCAGCATTTT
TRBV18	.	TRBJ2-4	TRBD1	CASSPPTGGKNIQYF	TGTGCCAGCTCACCCCCGACAGGGGGAAAAAACATTCAGTACTTC
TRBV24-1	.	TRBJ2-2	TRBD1	CATSDSTSTGKEFSRTGELFF	TGTGCCACCAGTGATTCGACCTCGACAGGGAAGGAATTCTCCCGCACCGGGGAGCTGTTTTTT
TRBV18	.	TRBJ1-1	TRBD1	CASSKGTGVAEAFF	TGTGCCAGCTCAAAGGGCACAGGGGTCGCTGAAGCTTTCTTT
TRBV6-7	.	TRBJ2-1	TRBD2	CAAVAGGPFHEQFF	TGTGCCGCTGTAGCGGGAGGGCCGTTCCATGAGCAGTTCTTC
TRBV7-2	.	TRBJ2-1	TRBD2	CASSLGELAGYNEQFF	TGTGCCAGCAGCTTAGGGGAGCTAGCGGGATACAATGAGCAGTTCTTC
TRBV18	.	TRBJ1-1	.	CASSPRTVNTEAFF	TGTGCCAGCTCACCACGTACGGTGAACACTGAAGCTTTCTTT
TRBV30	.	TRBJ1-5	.	CAWSVRAGGQPQHF	TGTGCCTGGAGTGTAAGGGCGGGGGGTCAGCCCCAGCATTTT
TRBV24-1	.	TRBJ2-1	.	CATSNKTGDWRNEQFF	TGTGCCACCAGTAACAAGACGGGAGATTGGCGGAATGAGCAGTTCTTC
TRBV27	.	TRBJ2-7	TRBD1	CASRSDRGPLSYF	TGTGCCAGCAGATCAGACAGGGGTCCCTTGTCGTACTTC
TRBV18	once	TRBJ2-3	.	CASSLDSASTDTQYF	TGTGCCAGCTCACTCGACTCCGCTAGCACAGATACGCAGTATTTT
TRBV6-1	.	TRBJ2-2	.	CASSEEGLQFAGELFF	TGTGCCAGCAGTGAAGAAGGTTTACAGTTTGCCGGGGAGCTGTTTTTT
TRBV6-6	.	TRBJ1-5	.	CASSKLQGGQPQHF	TGTGCCAGCTCTAAACTACAGGGCGGTCAGCCCCAGCATTTT
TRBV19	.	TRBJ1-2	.	CASSILGALDYGYTF	TGTGCCAGTAGTATTTTAGGGGCCCTTGACTATGGCTACACCTTC
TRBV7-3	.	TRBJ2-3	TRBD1	CASSSGQGSTDTQYF	TGTGCCAGCAGCTCGGGACAGGGGAGCACAGATACGCAGTATTTT
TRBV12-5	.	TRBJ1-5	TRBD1	CASGLGTGGQQPQHF	TGTGCTAGTGGTTTAGGGACAGGGGGTCAACAGCCCCAGCATTTT
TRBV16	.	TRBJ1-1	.	CASSQLRDTEAFF	TGTGCCAGCAGCCAATTACGGGACACTGAAGCTTTCTTT
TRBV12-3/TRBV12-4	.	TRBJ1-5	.	CASSASQSQPQHF	TGTGCCAGCAGTGCGAGCCAATCCCAGCCCCAGCATTTT
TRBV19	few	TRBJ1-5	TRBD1	CASSRPPGQGGNQPQHF	TGTGCCAGTAGTCGGCCCCCGGGACAGGGAGGGAATCAGCCCCAGCATTTT
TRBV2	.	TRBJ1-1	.	CASLGANHDGTEAFF	TGTGCCAGCCTGGGAGCGAACCACGATGGCACTGAAGCTTTCTTT
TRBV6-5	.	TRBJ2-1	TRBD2	CASSSTRLAGSNEQFF	TGTGCCAGCAGTTCTACTAGACTAGCGGGCAGCAATGAGCAGTTCTTC
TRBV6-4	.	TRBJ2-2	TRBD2	CASSEFPSGAPGELFF	TGTGCCAGCAGTGAGTTTCCCAGCGGGGCCCCCGGGGAGCTGTTTTTT
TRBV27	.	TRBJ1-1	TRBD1	CASSSQGLFRRSILTEAFF	TGTGCCAGCAGTTCACAGGGGTTGTTTCGGCGTAGTATCTTAACTGAAGCTTTCTTT
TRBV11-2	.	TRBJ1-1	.	CASSLPGEAFF	TGTGCCAGCAGCTTACCAGGGGAAGCTTTCTTT
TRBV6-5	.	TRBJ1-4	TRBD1	CASSLDRGVEKLFF	TGTGCCAGCAGTTTGGACAGGGGAGTTGAAAAACTGTTTTTT
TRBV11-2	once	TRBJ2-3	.	CASSLHRDTQYF	TGTGCCAGCAGCTTACATCGGGATACGCAGTATTTT
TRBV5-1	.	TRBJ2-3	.	CASSAQGTDTQYF	TGCGCCAGCAGCGCCCAGGGGACAGATACGCAGTATTTT
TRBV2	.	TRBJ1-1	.	CASSLGLRTEAFF	TGTGCCAGCAGTCTGGGACTGCGCACTGAAGCTTTCTTT
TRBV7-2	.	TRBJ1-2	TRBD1	CASSPLERLQGARYGYTF	TGTGCCAGCAGCCCCCTAGAAAGACTTCAGGGGGCGCGTTATGGCTACACCTTC
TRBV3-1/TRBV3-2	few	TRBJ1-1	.	CASSQDWGHQNTEAFF	TGTGCCAGCAGCCAAGATTGGGGACACCAGAACACTGAAGCTTTCTTT
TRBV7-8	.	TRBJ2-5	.	CASSQSRETQYF	TGTGCCAGCAGCCAGAGCAGGGAGACCCAGTACTTC
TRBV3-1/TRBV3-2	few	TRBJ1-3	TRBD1	CASSPQEGQGANGNTIYF	TGTGCCAGCAGCCCCCAAGAAGGGCAGGGGGCTAATGGAAACACCATATATTTT